The 26 T cell receptor beta chains reported below all come from one sample, sequenced in a study of T cell responses to AZD1222 COVID-19 vaccine. Produced via immunoSEQ multiplex PCR; TCRdb's table is partial and in-frame only. The sample contains tens of thousands of clones, 75% to 90% of which appear only once. Sequenced here: peripheral blood, sampled 28 days after the second AZD1222 dose. These receptor sequences come from an adult who received the AZD1222 COVID-19 vaccine.

V gene TRBV6-5 combines with J gene TRBJ2-7, with D uncertain. Germline values: CDR1 MNHEY, CDR2 SVGAGI. Trimming cost V 6 bases and J 6 bases, with 9 bases left between them. CDR3 length equals 11 residues. The CDR3 coding sequence is TGTGCCAGCAGCGACCCCAGCGAGCAGTACTTC. Protein sequence: CASSDPSEQYF.

This chain connects TRBV2 to TRBJ2-2; 10 nucleotides align to TRBD1. Germline lookup yields CDR1 SNHLY and CDR2 FYNNEI. The junction had 13 bases not matched to a gene; V was cut back by 11 bases and J by 4 bases. CDR3 length: 16 amino acids. CDR3 DNA sequence: TGTGCCTCCCAGATGACGGGACAGGGGCCCACCGGGGAGCTGTTTTTT. It translates to CASQMTGQGPTGELFF.

The chain is built from TRBV2 and TRBJ1-2, with 10 nucleotides matching TRBD1. Trimming cost V 6 bases and J 2 bases; bases outside gene matches: 6. Germline loops: CDR1 SNHLY, CDR2 FYNNEI. This CDR3 region has 15 residues. In DNA, the CDR3 is TGTGCCAGCAGACCCGACAGGGGGCGGAACTATGGCTACACCTTC. Protein product: CASRPDRGRNYGYTF.

The V and J genes are TRBV5-4 and TRBJ2-5; D is undetermined. This CDR3 spans 12 amino acids. Germline values: CDR1 SGHNT, CDR2 YYREEE (reference sequence). V was cut by 0 bases and J by 5 bases, with 5 bases left in between. The CDR3 nucleotides read TGTGCCAGCAGCTTGGACAGTGAGACCCAGTACTTC. It translates to CASSLDSETQYF.

This sequence joins TRBV9 and TRBJ2-7; 7 nucleotides match TRBD1. The CDR3 runs 14 residues. V lost 4 bases to trimming and J lost 2 bases; unmatched junction nucleotides: 6. Germline values: CDR1 SGDLS, CDR2 YYNGEE. The CDR3, as DNA: TGTGCCAGCAGCCCCCTGACAGGGCCCTACGAGCAGTACTTC. It encodes CASSPLTGPYEQYF.

CDR3 sequence: CASTTIGGEQYF. CDR3 coding DNA: TGTGCCAGCACCACCATAGGGGGAGAGCAGTACTTC. This chain uses TRBV12-3 or TRBV12-4 with TRBJ2-7, with D tentatively TRBD1 (6 bases). The V end was cut by 7 bases, the J end by 7 bases, with 14 bases between. The CDR3 has 12 residues.

The rearrangement uses TRBV24-1 and TRBJ2-7, with unresolved D. The CDR3 runs 13 residues. The V end was cut by 4 bases, the J end by 0 bases, with 6 bases between. Germline lookup yields CDR1 KGHDR and CDR2 SFDVKD. For the CDR3, the DNA is TGTGCCACCAGTGACCCCTCCTCCTACGAGCAGTACTTC. The encoded protein is CATSDPSSYEQYF.

In this sample, this clone turned up once. The chain couples TRBV27 to TRBJ2-7; 8 bases are a match to TRBD1. V lost 6 bases, J lost 3 bases, and 10 bases stayed unmatched. The V gene's germline CDR1 is MNHEY and CDR2 SMNVEV (reference sequence). CDR3 size: 15 residues. CDR3 residues: CASRLDRESVYEQYF. The CDR3 nucleotides are TGTGCCAGCAGGCTGGACAGGGAGTCCGTCTACGAGCAGTACTTC.

The rearrangement links TRBV27 to TRBJ1-6, with D perhaps TRBD1 (6 bases). Germline loops: CDR1 MNHEY, CDR2 SMNVEV (reference sequence). Trimming removed 6 bases at V and 13 bases at J, with 22 bases between. This CDR3 is 15 amino acids long. CDR3 protein: CASSYRVGAAGPLHF. CDR3 in DNA: TGTGCCAGCAGCTACAGGGTGGGTGCAGCGGGGCCCCTCCACTTT.

This sequence joins TRBV9 and TRBJ1-2; tentatively, D is TRBD1 (6 bases). The V gene's germline CDR1 is SGDLS and CDR2 YYNGEE. The CDR3 totals 14 residues. With 2 bases removed from V and 5 bases from J, the gap between germline ends came to 13 bases. The CDR3 DNA is TGTGCCAGCAGCGTGGCGCAGGGGCTTTATGGCTACACCTTC. Protein product: CASSVAQGLYGYTF.

This clone showed up just once. This chain connects TRBV5-1 to TRBJ2-1; 8 bases fit TRBD2. Unmatched junction bases numbered 7, after V lost 8 bases and J lost 0 bases. This CDR3 comprises 15 residues. Per the germline V gene, CDR1 is SGHRS and CDR2 is YFSETQ. The CDR3: CASRSGGDSYNEQFF. CDR3 bases: TGCGCCAGTCGAAGCGGGGGAGACTCCTACAATGAGCAGTTCTTC.

The chain couples TRBV28 to TRBJ1-1; D gene unclear. V lost 4 bases and J 5 bases, leaving 17 bases between the germline ends. The CDR3 extends over 15 amino acids. CDR1 MDHEN and CDR2 SYDVKM come from the germline V gene. CDR3 sequence reads: CASSSPPPRGTEAFF. In DNA form, the CDR3 reads TGTGCCAGCAGTTCCCCTCCTCCAAGAGGGACTGAAGCTTTCTTT.

J is TRBJ2-2 and V is TRBV6-1; D is unclear. The CDR3 totals 17 residues. V was trimmed by 1 base and J by 0 bases, leaving 12 bases between them. Looked up from germline, CDR1 is MNHNS and CDR2 is SASEGT. The CDR3 DNA sequence: TGTGCCAGCAGTGAAGAAAAGAGAGTCCCGAACACCGGGGAGCTGTTTTTT. Encoded protein: CASSEEKRVPNTGELFF.

The chain links TRBV5-1 to TRBJ2-4, with TRBD2 identical over 8 bases. The CDR3 consists of 15 residues. Germline V lookup: CDR1 SGHRS, CDR2 YFSETQ. With 2 bases clipped from V and 5 bases from J, the junction kept 6 bases outside the gene matches. The CDR3, as DNA: TGCGCCAGCAGCTTACTAGCGGCGGGTGAAAACATTCAGTACTTC. This encodes CASSLLAAGENIQYF.

This clone showed up just a few times. The V and J genes are TRBV19 and TRBJ1-5, with 7 bases aligning to TRBD1. This CDR3 is built from 16 residues. Trimming removed 7 bases from V and 0 bases from J; junction bases left unmatched: 9. Germline CDR1 reads LNHDA; CDR2 reads SQIVND (reference sequence). The CDR3 DNA follows: TGTGCCAGTACTAAGGGACAGTCCAATAGCAATCAGCCCCAGCATTTT. Encoded protein: CASTKGQSNSNQPQHF. The entire variable domain, with the rest obtained from reference TRBV19 and TRBJ1-5, is as follows: DGGITQSPKYLFRKEGQNVTLSCEQNLNHDAMYWYRQDPGQGLRLIYYSQIVNDFQKGDIAEGYSVSREKKESFPLTVTSAQKNPTAFYLCASTKGQSNSNQPQHFGDGTRLSIL.

This chain connects TRBV27 to TRBJ1-2; no reliable D call. This CDR3 has 16 residues. Per germline, CDR1 MNHEY and CDR2 SMNVEV (reference sequence). V was cut by 5 bases and J by 1 base, with 17 bases left in between. The CDR3 bases are TGTGCCAGCAGTCTGATCGTATCAGGTTATAACTATGGCTACACCTTC. Translated: CASSLIVSGYNYGYTF.

The V gene is TRBV11-2, the J gene TRBJ2-2; D possibly corresponds to TRBD2 (6 bases). Germline-derived CDR1 and CDR2 are SGHAT and FQNNGV. V lost 5 bases and J lost 0, with 13 bases in between. The CDR3 is made up of 16 amino acids. CDR3 protein: CASSLGGGTNTGELFF. DNA of the CDR3: TGTGCCAGCAGCCTCGGGGGAGGCACGAACACCGGGGAGCTGTTTTTT.

This chain joins TRBV7-6 and TRBJ1-2; 7 nucleotides align to TRBD1. Germline V gene data show CDR1 as SGHVS and CDR2 as FNYEAQ. The CDR3 loop spans 15 amino acids. V was pared by 4 bases and J by 2 bases, with 7 bases of the junction left unmatched. The CDR3 DNA reads as TGTGCCAGCAGCTCAGGGCCGACAGGGAACTATGGCTACACCTTC. Protein product: CASSSGPTGNYGYTF.

V and J are TRBV6-6 and TRBJ2-7, with D possibly TRBD1 on 6 matching bases. Trimming took 2 bases from V and 11 from J, leaving 13 bases between them. The CDR3 consists of 12 residues. Germline loops: CDR1 MNHNY, CDR2 SVGAGI (reference sequence). The CDR3 coding sequence is TGTGCCAGCAGTTACGCACAGGGTTGGGAGTACTTC. Encoded protein: CASSYAQGWEYF.

This clone was counted once. The rearrangement joins TRBV2 to TRBJ1-5, with D tentatively TRBD1 (6 bases). V lost 7 bases and J 2 bases, leaving 15 bases between the germline ends. The V gene's germline CDR1 is SNHLY and CDR2 FYNNEI. CDR3 size: 15 residues. The CDR3 protein is CASIRDKVGNQPQHF. The CDR3 DNA reads as TGTGCCAGCATCAGGGACAAGGTTGGCAATCAGCCCCAGCATTTT.

For the CDR3, the DNA is TGTGCCAGCGGATCAACGGGGAGCACAGATACGCAGTATTTT. This translates into CASGSTGSTDTQYF. J is TRBJ2-3 and V is TRBV5-4; D might be TRBD2 (5 bases). This CDR3 is built from 14 residues. Germline V lookup: CDR1 SGHNT, CDR2 YYREEE (reference sequence). V was cut by 7 bases and J by 0 bases, with 12 bases left in between.

The chain has TRBV6-2 or TRBV6-3 and TRBJ2-7; D gene unclear. The V end lost 6 bases, the J end lost 3 bases, and 9 bases lay between the germline ends. The CDR3 covers 12 residues. Per germline, CDR1 MNHEY and CDR2 SVGEGT. CDR3 amino acids: CASSLKRYEQYF. Written as DNA, the CDR3 is TGTGCCAGCAGCCTAAAGCGCTACGAGCAGTACTTC.

The genes are TRBV18 and TRBJ2-7, with D unresolved. In germline, CDR1 is KGHSH, CDR2 LQKENI. The CDR3 extends over 13 amino acids. Trimming stripped 2 bases from V and 5 bases from J, with 10 bases between. CDR3 region: CASSPVAQNEQYF. The CDR3 DNA reads as TGTGCCAGCTCACCAGTCGCACAAAACGAGCAGTACTTC. The full variable domain, in which reference TRBV18 and TRBJ2-7 provide the parts outside the CDR3, is NAGVMQNPRHLVRRRGQEARLRCSPMKGHSHVYWYRQLPEEGLKFMVYLQKENIIDESGMPKERFSAEFPKEGPSILRIQQVVRGDSAAYFCASSPVAQNEQYFGPGTRLTVT.

The V and J genes are TRBV6-1 and TRBJ2-3, with 10 bases that match TRBD2. Trimming removed 1 base from V and 2 bases from J; junction bases left unmatched: 9. The CDR3 spans 18 residues. Germline-derived CDR1 and CDR2 are MNHNS and SASEGT. The CDR3 DNA is TGTGCCAGCAGTGAAGGTTGGGGTAGCGGGGGGTACACAGATACGCAGTATTTT. Its protein is CASSEGWGSGGYTDTQYF.

The J gene is TRBJ2-5, the V gene TRBV21-1. TRBV21-1 is a recognized pseudogene. The CDR3 runs to 14 residues. The CDR3 is CASGTLGAWETQYF. In DNA, the CDR3 is TGTGCCAGTGGGACTTTGGGGGCTTGGGAGACCCAGTACTTC.

In its sample, this clone was seen a few times. V gene TRBV5-5 combines with J gene TRBJ2-7; D not certain. Between the trimmed V and J ends, which lost 0 bases and 5 bases, there was a span of 15 bases. The CDR3 spans 15 residues. Germline assignment: CDR1 SGHKS and CDR2 YYEKEE (reference sequence). This CDR3 reads CASSLESGIPHEQYF. The CDR3 DNA sequence: TGTGCCAGCAGCTTGGAGTCGGGCATCCCCCACGAGCAGTACTTC.